Presented here are 10 T cell receptor beta chains from one specimen sequenced in a study of response to subunit inactivated influenza vaccine. A single record per CDR3 protein comes from TCRdb applying MiXCR to the RT-PCR reads. This repertoire shows approximately 500,000 distinct CDR3 sequences, less than 15% found once; its top ten account for around 10%. The sequenced sample was PBMCs from blood, obtained roughly 12 days after vaccination. All receptors derive from a middle-aged man who received an inactivated influenza vaccine.

CDR3 amino acids: CASSIGLAGLDEQFF. The CDR3 nucleotides are TGTGCCAGTAGTATAGGCCTAGCGGGATTGGATGAGCAGTTCTTC. J is TRBJ2-1 and V is TRBV19; 9 bases map to TRBD2. The germline V gene encodes CDR1 LNHDA and CDR2 SQIVND (reference sequence). Trimming removed 1 base from V and 8 bases from J; junction bases left unmatched: 6. The CDR3 is made up of 15 amino acids.

This clonotype came up a few times. The chain joins TRBV6-6 to TRBJ2-5; D call uncertain. The V gene's germline CDR1 is MNHNY and CDR2 SVGAGI (reference sequence). The V end lost 7 bases, the J end lost 2 bases, and 8 bases lay between the germline ends. This CDR3 has 12 residues. The CDR3 sequence is CASTTDQETQYF. The CDR3 nucleotides read TGTGCCAGCACGACCGATCAAGAGACCCAGTACTTC.

There are a few counts of this clonotype. This chain uses TRBV12-3 or TRBV12-4 with TRBJ2-5, with D maybe TRBD2 (5 bases). The CDR3 spans 14 residues. V was trimmed by 6 bases and J by 4 bases, leaving 15 bases between them. CDR3 sequence reads: CASSLDFGVETQYF. The CDR3 DNA sequence: TGTGCCAGCAGCCTGGACTTCGGGGTAGAGACCCAGTACTTC.

The table lists this clonotype with a few counts. The chain uses TRBV7-2 and TRBJ1-5; D uncertain. The V end was cut by 2 bases, the J end by 3 bases, with 5 bases between. Germline-derived CDR1 and CDR2 are SGHTA and FQGNSA. CDR3 length: 13 amino acids. CDR3 sequence reads: CASSLTTNQPQHF. The CDR3 coding sequence is TGTGCCAGCAGCTTAACGACCAATCAGCCCCAGCATTTT.

This clonotype has a handful of counts. This sequence joins TRBV20-1 and TRBJ2-7; 11 nucleotides agree with TRBD2. The V segment lost 3 bases and the J segment 5 bases; nucleotides outside the gene matches: 6. There are 14 residues in the CDR3. Per germline, CDR1 DFQATT and CDR2 SNEGSKA (reference sequence). The CDR3 loop is CSARDSGRADEQYF. The CDR3 DNA follows: TGCAGTGCTAGGGATAGCGGGAGGGCCGACGAGCAGTACTTC.

This clonotype was found many times. This sequence joins TRBV5-1 and TRBJ1-3, with D possibly being TRBD1 (5 bases). Germline V gives CDR1 SGHRS, CDR2 YFSETQ. V gave up 0 bases and J gave up 4 bases, with 11 bases separating them. The length of the CDR3 is 15 residues. CDR3 loop: CASSLGSGRGNTIYF. The CDR3 nucleotides are TGCGCCAGCAGCTTGGGCTCGGGACGGGGAAACACCATATATTTT.

This clonotype was seen a few times. The chain recombines TRBV11-2 with TRBJ2-2; D gene ambiguous. V was cut by 2 bases and J by 6 bases, with 19 bases left in between. The germline CDR1 and CDR2 sequences are SGHAT and FQNNGV. This CDR3 region has 17 residues. The CDR3, as DNA: TGTGCCAGCAGCTTATTGTCAGTCTTTACGGGTCCCGGGGAGCTGTTTTTT. It is translated as CASSLLSVFTGPGELFF.

The gene calls are TRBV6-1 and TRBJ1-6; D might be TRBD1 (5 bases). CDR1 and CDR2 (germline): MNHNS, SASEGT. The CDR3 is made up of 14 amino acids. V was clipped by 10 bases and J by 4 bases, with 14 bases between them. The DNA of the CDR3 is TGTGCCAACCGGGACTCTGGATATAATTCACCCCTCCACTTT. It encodes CANRDSGYNSPLHF.

This clonotype was counted only a few times. The chain links TRBV3-1 to TRBJ2-5; D is ambiguous. Per germline, CDR1 LGHDT and CDR2 YNNKEL (reference sequence). This CDR3 comprises 13 residues. Trimming removed 0 bases from V and 6 bases from J, with 8 bases in between. The CDR3 DNA sequence: TGTGCCAGCAGCCAAGATAACCTGAAGACCCAGTACTTC. This codes for CASSQDNLKTQYF.

This clonotype occurred many times. This chain joins TRBV3-1 and TRBJ1-1; D gene ambiguous. This CDR3 has 13 amino acids. Germline values: CDR1 LGHDT, CDR2 YNNKEL (reference sequence). Between the trimmed V and J ends, which lost 4 bases and 5 bases, there was a span of 11 bases. CDR3 DNA sequence: TGTGCCAGCAGCCTCGACTCCAGGACTGAAGCTTTCTTT. This translates into CASSLDSRTEAFF.